A selection of T cell receptor beta chains follows, all from one sample in a study of T cell repertoires in cytomegalovirus infection. A single record per CDR3 protein comes from TCRdb applying MiXCR to the reads. The sample has around 450,000 distinct CDR3 sequences, around 10% seen once. Sequencing was done on a sample of PBMCs. These receptor sequences come from a human donor in good health (CMV status not recorded). Some clones in this sample may be carry-over from other donors' samples. The CDR3 runs from the conserved cysteine through the conserved F or W. A D gene is named only where the DNA matches it firmly. The listing skips clone size in some rows; elsewhere it reads once, few, many or a size class.

V gene,J gene,D gene,clone size,CDR3 DNA,CDR3 protein
TRBV7-2,TRBJ1-2,-,many,TGTGCCAGCAGCTCCCCTTCCTATGGCTACACCTTC,CASSSPSYGYTF
TRBV7-3,TRBJ2-2,TRBD1,many,TGTGCCAGCAGCTTAGATTCGGGGACAGGGAATACCGGGGAGCTGTTTTTT,CASSLDSGTGNTGELFF
TRBV3-1,TRBJ1-2,-,few,TGTGCCAGCAGCCCTGGGGGAGGGGACAACTATGGCTACACCTTC,CASSPGGGDNYGYTF
TRBV10-3,TRBJ1-5,-,many,TGTGCCATTTGGGACAATGGTCAGCCCCAGCATTTT,CAIWDNGQPQHF
TRBV4-1,TRBJ2-7,-,-,TGCGCCAGCAGCCCGGAGGTGGCCGGACCGCGATCCTACGAGCAGTACTTC,CASSPEVAGPRSYEQYF
TRBV6-5,TRBJ2-2,TRBD2,many,TGTGCCAGCAGTCTGGGACTAGCGGGAGCTCCGGGCGGGGAGCTGTTTTTT,CASSLGLAGAPGGELFF
TRBV12-3/TRBV12-4,TRBJ2-4,-,many,TGTGCCAGCTCCGTCAGGGGTTTAACCAAAAACATTCAGTACTTC,CASSVRGLTKNIQYF
TRBV24-1,TRBJ1-2,-,-,TGTGCCACCAGTGATCCCGGAAGGGCTGAGGGCTACACCTTC,CATSDPGRAEGYTF
TRBV20-1,TRBJ1-5,-,many,TGCAGTGCTAGAGAAAGGTTATTTCATCAGCCCCAGCATTTT,CSARERLFHQPQHF
TRBV7-9,TRBJ1-1,TRBD1,many,TGTGCCAGCAGCTCCACCTCCGACAGGGTTAGAAGGCTGAGCCCTGAAGCTTTCTTT,CASSSTSDRVRRLSPEAFF
TRBV2,TRBJ1-5,TRBD1,many,TGTGCCAGCAGTGTCGGCAGGGGGCGCGATCAGCCCCAGCATTTT,CASSVGRGRDQPQHF
TRBV9,TRBJ2-5,-,few,TGTGCCAGCAGCGTAGTAGCGGCGGGCGATCGGACCCAGTACTTC,CASSVVAAGDRTQYF
TRBV12-3/TRBV12-4,TRBJ2-6,-,many,TGTGCCAGCAGTTTTAGGGAAAGGGTCCTCCGGAGGACCTCTGGGGCCAACGTCCTGACTTTC,CASSFRERVLRRTSGANVLTF
TRBV5-4,TRBJ2-7,-,-,TGTGCCAGCAGTGAGGGTGGCCTCTACGAGCAGTACTTC,CASSEGGLYEQYF
TRBV19,TRBJ1-2,-,few,TGTGCCAGTAGTATTATAGGGAGCGTTAACTATGGCTACACCTTC,CASSIIGSVNYGYTF
TRBV10-3,TRBJ1-2,-,many,TGTGCCATCACGGCAGGGGATAACTATGGCTACACCTTC,CAITAGDNYGYTF
TRBV9,TRBJ2-3,-,many,TGTGCCAGCAGCGGGTTTAAGAAAGCGGAACCCACAGATACGCAGTATTTT,CASSGFKKAEPTDTQYF
TRBV10-3,TRBJ1-2,-,-,TGTGCCATCATGGCGGGGGGGCCGGCTAACTATGGCTACACCTTC,CAIMAGGPANYGYTF
TRBV3-1,TRBJ2-6,-,-,TGTGCCAGCAGCCAACAAGCTTTATCTGGGGCCAACGTCCTGACTTTC,CASSQQALSGANVLTF
TRBV6-1,TRBJ2-1,TRBD1,-,TGTGCCAGCAGGGTGACAGGGGGAGGCCATGAGCAGTTCTTC,CASRVTGGGHEQFF
TRBV7-7,TRBJ2-5,-,many,TGTGCTAGCAGCTTAGCAGGGACCCACCAAGAGACCCAGTACTTC,CASSLAGTHQETQYF
TRBV30,TRBJ2-3,-,few,TGTGCCTGGAGTGTTGGGGGGCACAGGAGCACAGATACGCAGTATTTT,CAWSVGGHRSTDTQYF
TRBV11-2,TRBJ2-7,-,many,TGTGCCAGCAGCCCCGGACGCTCCGAGCAGTACTTC,CASSPGRSEQYF
TRBV3-1,TRBJ1-5,TRBD1,few,TGTGCCAGCAGCCAGAGAGGACAGGTCAATCAGCCCCAGCATTTT,CASSQRGQVNQPQHF